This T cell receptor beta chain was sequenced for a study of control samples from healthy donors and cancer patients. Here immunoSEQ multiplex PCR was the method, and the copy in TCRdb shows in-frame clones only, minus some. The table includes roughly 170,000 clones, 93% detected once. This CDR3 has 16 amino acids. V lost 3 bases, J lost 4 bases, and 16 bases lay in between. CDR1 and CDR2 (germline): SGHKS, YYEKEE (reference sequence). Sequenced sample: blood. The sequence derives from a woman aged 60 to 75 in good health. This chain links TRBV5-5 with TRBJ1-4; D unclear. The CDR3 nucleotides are TGTGCCAGCAGCTGGGGTATCGGGAAACTTAATGAAAAACTGTTTTTT. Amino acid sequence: CASSWGIGKLNEKLFF.